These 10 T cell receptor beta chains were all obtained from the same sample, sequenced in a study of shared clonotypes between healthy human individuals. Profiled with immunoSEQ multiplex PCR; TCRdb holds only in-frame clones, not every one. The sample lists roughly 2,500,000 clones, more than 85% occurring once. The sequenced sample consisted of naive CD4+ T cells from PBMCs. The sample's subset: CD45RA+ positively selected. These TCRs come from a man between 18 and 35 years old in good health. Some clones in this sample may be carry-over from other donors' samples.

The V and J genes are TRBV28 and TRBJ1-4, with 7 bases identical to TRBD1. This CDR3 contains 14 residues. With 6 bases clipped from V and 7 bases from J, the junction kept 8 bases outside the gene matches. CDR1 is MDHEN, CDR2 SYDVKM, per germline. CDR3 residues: CASSWGRGIEKLFF. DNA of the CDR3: TGTGCCAGCAGCTGGGGCAGGGGGATTGAAAAACTGTTTTTT. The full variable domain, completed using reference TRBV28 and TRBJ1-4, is DVKVTQSSRYLVKRTGEKVFLECVQDMDHENMFWYRQDPGLGLRLIYFSYDVKMKEKGDIPEGYSVSREKKERFSLILESASTNQTSMYLCASSWGRGIEKLFFGSGTQLSVL.

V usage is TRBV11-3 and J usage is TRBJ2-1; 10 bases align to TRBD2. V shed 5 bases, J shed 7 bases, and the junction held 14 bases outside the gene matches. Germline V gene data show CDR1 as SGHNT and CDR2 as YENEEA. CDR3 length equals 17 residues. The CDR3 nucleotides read TGTGCCAGCAGCCGGTTTGATGGGCTAGCGGGAGCTAATGAGCAGTTCTTC. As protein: CASSRFDGLAGANEQFF.

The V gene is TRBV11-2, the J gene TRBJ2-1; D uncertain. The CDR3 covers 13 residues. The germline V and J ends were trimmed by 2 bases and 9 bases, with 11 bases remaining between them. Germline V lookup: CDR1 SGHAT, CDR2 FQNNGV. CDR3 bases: TGTGCCAGCAGCTTACACCAGCAGGCTGAGCAGTTCTTC. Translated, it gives CASSLHQQAEQFF.

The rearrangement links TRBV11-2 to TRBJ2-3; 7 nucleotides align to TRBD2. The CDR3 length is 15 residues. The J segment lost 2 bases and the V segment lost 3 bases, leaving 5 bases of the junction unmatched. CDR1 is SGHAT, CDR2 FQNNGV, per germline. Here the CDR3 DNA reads TGTGCCAGCAGCTTCTCTAGCGGCTACACAGATACGCAGTATTTT. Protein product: CASSFSSGYTDTQYF.

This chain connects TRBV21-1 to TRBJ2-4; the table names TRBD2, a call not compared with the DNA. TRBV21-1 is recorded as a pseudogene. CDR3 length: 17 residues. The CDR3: CASSKAYSGLAKNIQYF. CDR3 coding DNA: TGTGCCAGCAGCAAAGCGTACAGCGGGCTTGCCAAAAACATTCAGTACTTC.

The CDR3 protein is CASSQDTNQPQHF. In DNA form, the CDR3 reads TGCGCCAGCAGCCAAGACACGAATCAGCCCCAGCATTTT. The J gene is TRBJ1-5, the V gene TRBV4-3; D is unresolved. Trimming took off 0 bases at V and 4 bases at J, with 4 bases between the two ends. The length of the CDR3 is 13 residues. From germline, CDR1 is LGHNA and CDR2 YSLEER.

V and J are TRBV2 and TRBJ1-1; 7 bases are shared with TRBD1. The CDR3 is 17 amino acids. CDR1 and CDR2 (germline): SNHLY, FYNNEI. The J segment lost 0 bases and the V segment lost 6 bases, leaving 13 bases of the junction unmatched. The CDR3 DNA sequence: TGTGCCAGCAGGTACAGACAGGGAGGACGTGTGAACACTGAAGCTTTCTTT. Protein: CASRYRQGGRVNTEAFF.

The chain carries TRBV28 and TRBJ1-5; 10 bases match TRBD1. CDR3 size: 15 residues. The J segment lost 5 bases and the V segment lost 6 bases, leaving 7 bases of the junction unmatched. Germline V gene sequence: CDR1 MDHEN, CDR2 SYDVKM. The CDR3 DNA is TGTGCCAGCAGGGTACGGACAGGGGGACATCAGCCCCAGCATTTT. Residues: CASRVRTGGHQPQHF.

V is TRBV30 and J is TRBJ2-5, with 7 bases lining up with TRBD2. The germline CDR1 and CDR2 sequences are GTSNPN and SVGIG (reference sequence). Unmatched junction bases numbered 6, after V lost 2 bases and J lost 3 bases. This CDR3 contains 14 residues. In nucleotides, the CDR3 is TGTGCCTGGAGTATTGGGGGAGGGGAAGAGACCCAGTACTTC. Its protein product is CAWSIGGGEETQYF.

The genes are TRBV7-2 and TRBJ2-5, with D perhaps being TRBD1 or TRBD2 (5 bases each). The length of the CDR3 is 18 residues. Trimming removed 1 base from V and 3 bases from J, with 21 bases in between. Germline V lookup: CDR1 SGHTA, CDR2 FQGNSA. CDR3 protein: CASSLGLFGTPDKETQYF. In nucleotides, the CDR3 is TGTGCCAGCAGCTTAGGTCTTTTCGGGACGCCCGATAAAGAGACCCAGTACTTC.